Listed here are 20 T cell receptor beta chains from one sample, sequenced in a study of post-analysis software for immune sequencing data. Points from the study as a whole: Five TRBV segments were significantly more frequent in patients than in controls. TRBV5-6, TRBV5-1 and TRBV20-1 were among these segments.

These receptors have no known antigen. Libraries were made from TCR beta cDNA, and they carried unique molecular identifiers. TCRdb itself ran the PCR reads through MiXCR, one entry per CDR3 protein. The sample consists of roughly 410,000 distinct CDR3 sequences, approximately 38% of them appearing once. The sample comprised blood. The source is a girl aged 5-17 years with multiple sclerosis.

This clonotype occurred many times. The chain recombines TRBV5-1 with TRBJ1-2; 9 bases line up with TRBD1. The length of the CDR3 is 14 residues. Germline trimming cut 2 bases from V and 3 bases from J; bases unmatched to any gene: 2. CDR1 and CDR2 (germline): SGHRS, YFSETQ. The DNA of the CDR3 is TGCGCCAGCAGCTTACAGGGGGCGCACTATGGCTACACCTTC. This encodes CASSLQGAHYGYTF.

The chain joins TRBV29-1 to TRBJ2-1; unclear D gene. V was pared by 6 bases and J by 1 base, with 13 bases between. Looked up from germline, CDR1 is SQVTM and CDR2 is ANQGSEA. The CDR3 totals 14 residues. The CDR3 bases are TGCAGCGTACCCCCCTCGGGTTCCTACAATGAGCAGTTCTTC. This gives the protein CSVPPSGSYNEQFF.

To note about this clonotype: This may arise from a read error, as a much more abundant clone is one base away. This chain connects TRBV6-1 to TRBJ2-5; D not resolved. Germline-derived CDR1 and CDR2 are MNHNS and SASEGT. This CDR3 is 15 amino acids long. The CDR3 sequence: CASSEAIVGQEIQYF. The CDR3 region has the DNA TGTGCCAGCAGTGAAGCTATTGTGGGTCAAGAGATCCAGTACTTC.

This clonotype was seen once. The chain combines TRBV5-1 with TRBJ1-2; unclear D gene. V was pared by 1 base and J by 3 bases, with 7 bases between. This CDR3 comprises 13 residues. Germline CDR1 is SGHRS and CDR2 is YFSETQ. The CDR3 sequence is CASSLISDYGYTF. DNA of the CDR3: TGCGCCAGCAGCTTGATATCAGACTATGGCTACACCTTC.

This clonotype was observed a few times. The junction does not match germline at one end; this may be a read error. This rearrangement joins TRBV7-7 to TRBJ2-5, with D possibly TRBD2 on 6 matching bases. This CDR3 contains 15 residues. Germline-derived CDR1 and CDR2 are SSHAT and FNYEAQ (reference sequence). The CDR3 coding sequence is TGTGCTAGCAGCCGGGGCGTAGCGGCCCAAGAGACCCAGTACTTC. Translated, it gives CASSRGVAAQETQYF.

In its sample, this clonotype was seen a few times. The V and J genes are TRBV9 and TRBJ1-2; possibly TRBD1 for D (5 bases). The CDR3 loop spans 15 amino acids. Per germline, CDR1 SGDLS and CDR2 YYNGEE. V was shortened by 3 bases and J by 8 bases, with 20 bases between the two germline ends. CDR3 bases: TGTGCCAGCAGCGCACAGGAAAACACCCTTAGAGGCTACACCTTC. It is translated as CASSAQENTLRGYTF.

This chain connects TRBV5-5 to TRBJ2-5; D possibly corresponds to TRBD1 (6 bases). V shed 0 bases and J shed 4 bases, with 16 bases lying between them. The germline CDR1 and CDR2 sequences are SGHKS and YYEKEE (reference sequence). There are 16 residues in the CDR3. CDR3 protein: CASSLGPQGSGETQYF. In DNA, the CDR3 is TGTGCCAGCAGCTTGGGCCCGCAGGGGAGCGGAGAGACCCAGTACTTC.

This clonotype turned up a few times. The chain combines TRBV18 with TRBJ2-7; 7 bases agree with TRBD1. Germline V gene sequence: CDR1 KGHSH, CDR2 LQKENI. The V segment lost 3 bases and the J segment 2 bases; nucleotides outside the gene matches: 4. The CDR3 totals 14 residues. In nucleotides, the CDR3 is TGTGCCAGCTCACCTGGGGGACAGACCTACGAGCAGTACTTC. This encodes CASSPGGQTYEQYF.

The chain recombines TRBV29-1 with TRBJ1-1, with 10 bases matching TRBD1. V shed 4 bases and J 1 base; nucleotides not matched to a gene: 6. The germline V gene has CDR1 SQVTM and CDR2 ANQGSEA. The CDR3 covers 15 residues. The CDR3 DNA is TGCAGCGTTGTAGGACAGGGGGTGACGAACACTGAAGCTTTCTTT. Protein: CSVVGQGVTNTEAFF.

The rearrangement links TRBV7-9 to TRBJ1-5, with 7 bases fitting TRBD1. V dropped 4 bases and J dropped 0; count of bases not matched to a gene: 6. Germline loops: CDR1 SEHNR, CDR2 FQNEAQ (reference sequence). This CDR3 is built from 16 residues. The CDR3 DNA follows: TGTGCCAGCAGCTCGCGACAGGGAGGTAGCAATCAGCCCCAGCATTTT. It yields the protein CASSSRQGGSNQPQHF.

This clonotype was found a few times. This rearrangement joins TRBV18 to TRBJ2-5, with TRBD1 matching over 9 bases. With 4 bases clipped from V and 4 bases from J, the junction kept 4 bases outside the gene matches. Germline CDR1 KGHSH, CDR2 LQKENI. The CDR3 has 14 amino acids. CDR3 amino acids: CASSQGQGRETQYF. For the CDR3, the DNA is TGTGCCAGCTCACAGGGACAGGGACGAGAGACCCAGTACTTC.

The rearrangement joins TRBV5-6 to TRBJ2-5; a weak D match, TRBD1 (6 bases). Germline-derived CDR1 and CDR2 are SGHDT and YYEEEE. The V end was cut by 3 bases, the J end by 12 bases, with 12 bases between. The CDR3 runs 11 residues. The CDR3 spells CASSWGHREYF. CDR3 DNA sequence: TGTGCCAGCAGCTGGGGGCATCGGGAGTACTTC.

This clonotype came up a few times. J is TRBJ1-2 and V is TRBV29-1; D remains unclear. Trimming shortened V by 5 bases and J by 4 bases, and 5 bases separated the two germline ends. The CDR3 consists of 10 residues. Germline-derived CDR1 and CDR2 are SQVTM and ANQGSEA. The CDR3 DNA follows: TGCAGCGTTAGGACCTATGGCTACACCTTC. Translated, it gives CSVRTYGYTF.

J is TRBJ2-1 and V is TRBV20-1; tentative D call: TRBD2 (6 bases). V was cut by 0 bases and J by 4 bases, with 10 bases left in between. This CDR3 has 14 amino acids. Germline V lookup: CDR1 DFQATT, CDR2 SNEGSKA (reference sequence). CDR3 amino acids: CSARDPRGYNEQFF. CDR3 sequence (DNA): TGCAGTGCTAGAGATCCCCGGGGGTACAATGAGCAGTTCTTC.

As DNA, the CDR3 is TGTGCCAGCACAAAGGAGGGGGCTAGTACTGAAGCTTTCTTT. This translates into CASTKEGASTEAFF. The genes are TRBV4-2 and TRBJ1-1; TRBD1 agrees at 7 bases. The J segment lost 5 bases and the V segment lost 7 bases, leaving 10 bases of the junction unmatched. The length of the CDR3 is 14 residues. CDR1 LGHNA and CDR2 YNFKEQ come from the germline V gene.

V is TRBV9 and J is TRBJ1-2; 9 bases line up with TRBD1. This CDR3 is 14 amino acids long. With 3 bases clipped from V and 4 bases from J, the junction kept 4 bases outside the gene matches. The germline V gene has CDR1 SGDLS and CDR2 YYNGEE. The CDR3 protein is CASSARQGVYGYTF. CDR3 coding DNA: TGTGCCAGCAGCGCGAGACAGGGGGTCTATGGCTACACCTTC.

This clonotype was detected many times. CDR3 DNA: TGTGCCAGCAGTTTAGCGGGGAGCACAGATACGCAGTATTTT. Amino acid sequence: CASSLAGSTDTQYF. The rearrangement joins TRBV12-3 or TRBV12-4 to TRBJ2-3; D not certain. The CDR3 runs 14 residues. V was trimmed by 0 bases and J by 0 bases, leaving 4 bases between them.

This clonotype was seen only a few times. The V and J genes are TRBV5-1 and TRBJ2-7; D remains ambiguous. V dropped 3 bases and J dropped 2 bases, with 12 bases sitting between them. In germline, CDR1 is SGHRS, CDR2 YFSETQ. CDR3 length: 14 amino acids. The CDR3 bases are TGCGCCAGCAGCTGGGTAGCAGGAACCTACGAGCAGTACTTC. This encodes CASSWVAGTYEQYF. The full variable domain, rest sourced from reference TRBV5-1 and TRBJ2-7, is KAGVTQTPRYLIKTRGQQVTLSCSPISGHRSVSWYQQTPGQGLQFLFEYFSETQRNKGNFPGRFSGRQFSNSRSEMNVSTLELGDSALYLCASSWVAGTYEQYFGPGTRLTVT.

The chain carries TRBV6-6 and TRBJ2-7; the D gene could be TRBD1 or TRBD2 (6 bases each). This CDR3 region has 14 residues. CDR1 and CDR2 from the germline V gene are MNHNY and SVGAGI (reference sequence). V lost 6 bases to trimming and J lost 3 bases, with 15 bases between them. CDR3 residues: CASSNKGGGYEQYF. CDR3 nucleotides: TGTGCCAGCAGCAACAAGGGGGGCGGCTACGAGCAGTACTTC.

The count of this clonotype is one. CDR3 in amino acids: CASSQTRQMSYEQYF. The CDR3 DNA sequence: TGTGCCAGCAGCCAAACCCGACAGATGTCCTACGAGCAGTACTTC. The gene calls are TRBV14 and TRBJ2-7; D may be TRBD1 (5 bases). Germline values: CDR1 SGHDN, CDR2 FVKESK. The ends were cut back, 2 bases at V and 1 base at J, with 12 bases in the middle. The CDR3 is 15 residues long.